This is a list of T cell receptor beta chains from one sample in a study of regulatory T cells in long-lasting Graves disease. MiXCR, applied by TCRdb to the multiplex PCR reads, yields one record per CDR3 protein. Among around 450,000 distinct CDR3 sequences listed, 20% to 25% were seen once. The starting material was peripheral blood mononuclear cells (PBMCs), obtained when the disease was refractory, from a patient treated with antithyroid drugs. These receptors came from a female donor with Graves disease. The CDR3 runs from the conserved cysteine through the conserved F or W. A D gene is named only where the DNA matches it firmly. Clone size, where shown, is once, few, many, or a class for clones that have expanded.

>TRBD1|TRBV28|many|TRBJ1-2
TGTGCCAGCAGTTCCCTCGACAGGGGTGGCTACACCTTC
CASSSLDRGGYTF
>TRBD1|TRBV19|-|TRBJ2-2
TGTGCCAGTATCCCCACAGGGGGCTACACCGGGGAGCTGTTTTTT
CASIPTGGYTGELFF
>TRBD1|TRBV6-1|many|TRBJ1-4
TGTGCCAGCAGTGAGCCCCCGGGACAGCCTAATGAAAAACTGTTTTTT
CASSEPPGQPNEKLFF
>TRBD1|TRBV29-1|-|TRBJ2-7
TGCAGCGTTGAAGAGGGGACAGGGTCCGAGCAGTACTTC
CSVEEGTGSEQYF
>-|TRBV27|-|TRBJ2-7
TGTGCCAGCAGTTTATCGGCCCGGGCCAGCTCCTACGAGCAGTACTTC
CASSLSARASSYEQYF
>TRBD1|TRBV7-9|many|TRBJ1-4
TGTGCCAGCAGCTTAGGCCTGGAGCACGGGACAGCTAATGAAAAACTGTTTTTT
CASSLGLEHGTANEKLFF
>TRBD1|TRBV5-6|few|TRBJ2-2
TGTGCCAGCAGCTTCCAGGGGGACGGGGAGCTGTTTTTT
CASSFQGDGELFF
>-|TRBV12-3/TRBV12-4|many|TRBJ1-4
TGTGCCAGCACTCGAATTGGCGGAAAACTGTTTTTT
CASTRIGGKLFF
>-|TRBV19|-|TRBJ2-4
TGTGCCAGAACTCCCGGGGGCTCAAACATTCAGTACTTC
CARTPGGSNIQYF
>-|TRBV12-3/TRBV12-4|few|TRBJ1-2
TGTGCCAGCAGTTTCGCCCCTGGGGGCTACACCTTC
CASSFAPGGYTF
>-|TRBV3-1|many|TRBJ1-5
TGTGCCAGCAGCCAACAGGCAGGTCAGCCCCAGCATTTT
CASSQQAGQPQHF
>TRBD1|TRBV11-1|few|TRBJ2-1
TGTGCCAGCAGCCCGGGGACAGGGAACAATGAGCAGTTCTTC
CASSPGTGNNEQFF
>TRBD1|TRBV6-2/TRBV6-3|-|TRBJ1-2
TGTGCCAGCAGTTATGCAGCAGGGGGTGGCTACACCTTC
CASSYAAGGGYTF
>-|TRBV24-1|many|TRBJ1-2
TGTGCCACCAGTGATGCGACAGGATATGGCTACACCTTC
CATSDATGYGYTF
>-|TRBV30|many|TRBJ2-5
TGTGCCTGGAGTGGTCTGACGGAGACCCAGTACTTC
CAWSGLTETQYF
>TRBD1|TRBV28|few|TRBJ2-6
TGTGCCAGCAGTTTCGGACAGGGGGCGGCGGACGTCCTGACTTTC
CASSFGQGAADVLTF
>TRBD1|TRBV28|many|TRBJ2-5
TGTGCCAGCAGTTACTGGGACAGGGGTTTGGAGACCCAGTACTTC
CASSYWDRGLETQYF
>-|TRBV12-3/TRBV12-4|many|TRBJ1-4
TGTGCCAGCACTCCAAACGACGGGGAAAAACTGTTTTTT
CASTPNDGEKLFF
>-|TRBV20-1|many|TRBJ2-5
TGCAGTGCCCACCTTAGCGAAGGGCCACAAGAGACCCAGTACTTC
CSAHLSEGPQETQYF
>TRBD2|TRBV29-1|few|TRBJ2-1
TGCAGCCCCCGGACTAGCGGGAGGAATTGTGAGCAGTTCTTC
CSPRTSGRNCEQFF
>-|TRBV20-1|-|TRBJ1-2
TGCAGTGCCAGAACCGCGGAGGGGTATGGCTACACCTTC
CSARTAEGYGYTF
>-|TRBV12-3/TRBV12-4|many|TRBJ1-1
TGTGCCAGCAGTTCCGGTGGGGGCGCGGGCACTGAAGCTTTCTTT
CASSSGGGAGTEAFF
>-|TRBV20-1|-|TRBJ1-2
TGCAGTGCTAGAGCCACAGGAAAAGCTAACTATGGCTACGCCTTC
CSARATGKANYGYAF
>TRBD2|TRBV27|many|TRBJ2-4
TGTGCCAGCAGTGGGTTGATCGCGGGAGGGCCGGTAAACATTCAGTACTTC
CASSGLIAGGPVNIQYF
>TRBD1|TRBV5-1|many|TRBJ2-7
TGCGCCAGCAGTGAGACAGGGGGCGAGCAGTACTTC
CASSETGGEQYF
>TRBD2|TRBV30|many|TRBJ2-5
TGTGCCTGGAATCCTCTAGCGGGGGTAGAGACCCAGTACTTC
CAWNPLAGVETQYF
>-|TRBV4-1|few|TRBJ1-5
TGCGCCAGCAGCCAAGGTACAGGGATCACAGGTCAGCCCCAGCATTTT
CASSQGTGITGQPQHF
>-|TRBV12-3/TRBV12-4|-|TRBJ1-3
TGTGCCAGCAGCCACGGGATTTTGGGCGTCGGAAACACCATATATTTT
CASSHGILGVGNTIYF
>-|TRBV28|many|TRBJ2-7
TGTGCCAGCAATTCTCCGCGGGGGCGTATATCCCGGGACTACGAGCAGTACTTC
CASNSPRGRISRDYEQYF
>-|TRBV6-1|-|TRBJ2-5
TGTGCCAGCATAGGGGACTTAGAAGAGACCCAGTACTTC
CASIGDLEETQYF
>-|TRBV19|few|TRBJ2-6
TGTGCCAGTAGTACCTTGTCGTTCTCTGGGGCCAACGTCCTGACTTTC
CASSTLSFSGANVLTF
>-|TRBV12-3/TRBV12-4|many|TRBJ1-5
TGTGCCAGCAGCCCTGACAACCACAATCAGCCCCAGCATTTT
CASSPDNHNQPQHF
>TRBD1|TRBV12-3/TRBV12-4|many|TRBJ1-1
TGTGCCAGCAGACGGGACAGGGGGCTCACTGAAGCTTTCTTT
CASRRDRGLTEAFF
>TRBD1|TRBV27|many|TRBJ1-6
TGTGCCAGCAGTCCGGGGACAGGGGTAGGATCACCCCTCCACTTT
CASSPGTGVGSPLHF
>-|TRBV28|many|TRBJ2-2
TGTGCCAGCAGTTTATTTATTACGGCTATAGGAGTTGAGCTGTTTTTT
CASSLFITAIGVELFF
>TRBD1|TRBV10-3|many|TRBJ1-2
TGTGCCATCAGTGAGTTGGGACAGGGTAACACCTTC
CAISELGQGNTF
>-|TRBV19|-|TRBJ1-2
TGTGCCAGTAGTATGGGTGGCTACACCTTC
CASSMGGYTF
>-|TRBV28|many|TRBJ2-7
TGTGCCAGCAGTTTTAAGCCTACAGCAACCTACGAGCAGTACTTC
CASSFKPTATYEQYF
>-|TRBV28|few|TRBJ1-2
TGTGCCAGCAGTCCGGGGGCAGGGTATGGCTACACCTTC
CASSPGAGYGYTF
>-|TRBV2|many|TRBJ1-1
TGTGCCAGCAGTGAAGTCAGTAGGATCTCGGACACTGAAGCTTTCTTT
CASSEVSRISDTEAFF
>-|TRBV4-1|few|TRBJ1-1
TGCGCCAGCAGCCAGAGGGACGGCACTGAAGCTTTCTTT
CASSQRDGTEAFF
>-|TRBV28|-|TRBJ2-1
TGTGCCAGCAGTTTACCGGGGGAGAGGGGTAACTACAATGAGCAGTTCTTC
CASSLPGERGNYNEQFF
>TRBD1|TRBV11-2|many|TRBJ2-4
TGTGCCAGCAGCTCACGACAGGGGGCCAAAAACATTCAGTACTTC
CASSSRQGAKNIQYF
>-|TRBV28|few|TRBJ2-7
TGTGCCAGCAGTTTATGGGCGGATAGCTCCTACGAGCAGTACTTC
CASSLWADSSYEQYF
>-|TRBV6-1|many|TRBJ1-5
TGTGCCAGCAGTACTCTCCTCGGGACGGGGGGCCTACAGCCCCAGCATTTT
CASSTLLGTGGLQPQHF
>TRBD2|TRBV7-9|-|TRBJ2-2
TGTGCCAGCAACCTAAACCGAGCGGGAGCGAACACCGGGGAGCTGTTTTTT
CASNLNRAGANTGELFF
>-|TRBV6-1|-|TRBJ2-7
TGTGCCAGCAGCCCAACCCCCCCCAGCTCCTACGAGCAGTACTTC
CASSPTPPSSYEQYF
>-|TRBV28|many|TRBJ2-7
TGTGCCACCTTGTCCCTTCTAGGGGACGAGCAGTACTTC
CATLSLLGDEQYF
>TRBD1|TRBV20-1|-|TRBJ2-5
TGCAGTGCTAGAGGCCTAGACAGGGCCCAAGAGACCCAGTACTTC
CSARGLDRAQETQYF
>-|TRBV2|many|TRBJ2-7
TGTGCCAGCAGTGAGGTTAAGGGAGACGAGCAGTACTTC
CASSEVKGDEQYF
>-|TRBV4-1|-|TRBJ1-2
TGCGCCAGCAGCCAAGGGTGGTTGAGGGTATTAGGTGGCTACACCTTC
CASSQGWLRVLGGYTF